This T cell receptor (beta chain) was profiled in a study of T cell repertoires in aging, cancer and after chemotherapy. Study-wide results and caveats: Median generation probability rose over the chemotherapy interval in each cancer cohort, suggesting rebound thymic output. Compared with age-matched healthy donors, untreated hematological or solid cancer patients showed higher blood TCR clonality. Loss of evenness, beyond lost richness, contributed to age-related TCR diversity decline in cancer patients.

TRB rearrangements spanning V, D and J were amplified using mixed TRB-A/B primers. MiXCR, run by TCRdb on the multiplex PCR reads, gives a single entry per CDR3 protein. There are thousands of distinct CDR3 sequences in the sample; less than 35% occur only once, and around 10% lies in the top ten. Per the germline V gene, CDR1 is LNHDA and CDR2 is SQIVND (reference sequence). CDR3 length: 14 amino acids. The V end lost 0 bases, the J end lost 0 bases, and 3 bases lay between the germline ends. TCR beta rearrangements were amplified from peripheral blood genomic DNA. On this clonotype: The target antigen is unknown.

The rearrangement joins TRBV19 to TRBJ1-5; no reliable D call. The TCR was taken from a human donor in good health. The sequencing sample was made of blood. In nucleotides, the CDR3 is TGTGCCAGTAGTATAGAGAGTAGCAATCAGCCCCAGCATTTT. It codes for CASSIESSNQPQHF.